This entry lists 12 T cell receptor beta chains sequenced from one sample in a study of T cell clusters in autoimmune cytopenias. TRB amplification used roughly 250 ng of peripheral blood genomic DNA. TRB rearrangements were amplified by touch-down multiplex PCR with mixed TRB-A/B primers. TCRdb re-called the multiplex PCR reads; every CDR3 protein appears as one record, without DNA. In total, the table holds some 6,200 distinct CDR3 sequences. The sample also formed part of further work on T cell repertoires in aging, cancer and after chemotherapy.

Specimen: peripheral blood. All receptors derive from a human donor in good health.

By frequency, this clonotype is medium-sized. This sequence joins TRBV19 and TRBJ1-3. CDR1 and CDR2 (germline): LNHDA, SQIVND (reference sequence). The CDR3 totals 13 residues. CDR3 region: CASSIDRRNTIYF. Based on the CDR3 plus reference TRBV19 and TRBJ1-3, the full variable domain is DGGITQSPKYLFRKEGQNVTLSCEQNLNHDAMYWYRQDPGQGLRLIYYSQIVNDFQKGDIAEGYSVSREKKESFPLTVTSAQKNPTAFYLCASSIDRRNTIYFGEGSWLTVV.

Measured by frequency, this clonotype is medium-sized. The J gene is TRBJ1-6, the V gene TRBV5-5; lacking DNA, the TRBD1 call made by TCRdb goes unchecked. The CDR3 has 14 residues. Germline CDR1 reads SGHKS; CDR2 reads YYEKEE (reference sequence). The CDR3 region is CASITGQGGSPLHF.

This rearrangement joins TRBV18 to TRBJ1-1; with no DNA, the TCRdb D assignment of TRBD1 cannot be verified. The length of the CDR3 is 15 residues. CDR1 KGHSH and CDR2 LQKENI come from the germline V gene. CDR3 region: CASSRQGQGDTEAFF.

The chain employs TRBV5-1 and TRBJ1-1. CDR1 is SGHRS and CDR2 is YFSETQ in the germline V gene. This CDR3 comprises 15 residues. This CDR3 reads CASSFEGGGDTEAFF.

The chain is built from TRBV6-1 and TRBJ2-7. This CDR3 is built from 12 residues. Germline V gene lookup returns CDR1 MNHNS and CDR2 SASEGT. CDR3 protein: CASSEGFYEQYF.

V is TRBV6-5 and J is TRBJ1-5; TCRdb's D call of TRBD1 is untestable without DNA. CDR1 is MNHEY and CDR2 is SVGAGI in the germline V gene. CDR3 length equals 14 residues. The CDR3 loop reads CASSSGISNQPQHF.

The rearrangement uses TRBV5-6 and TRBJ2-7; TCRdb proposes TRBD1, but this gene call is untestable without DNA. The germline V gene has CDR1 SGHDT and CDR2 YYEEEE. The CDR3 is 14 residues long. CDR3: CASSFGTGLYEQYF.

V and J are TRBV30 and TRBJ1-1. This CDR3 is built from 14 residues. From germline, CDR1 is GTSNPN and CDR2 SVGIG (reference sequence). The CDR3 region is CAWSFELASAEAFF.

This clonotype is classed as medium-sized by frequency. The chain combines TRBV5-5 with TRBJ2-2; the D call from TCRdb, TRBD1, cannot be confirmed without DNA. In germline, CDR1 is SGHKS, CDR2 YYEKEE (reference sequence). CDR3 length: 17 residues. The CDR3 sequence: CASSLGFSGANTGELFF.

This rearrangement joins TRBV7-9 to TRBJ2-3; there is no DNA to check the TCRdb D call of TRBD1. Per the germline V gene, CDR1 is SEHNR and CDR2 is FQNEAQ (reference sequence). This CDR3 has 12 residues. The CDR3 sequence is CASRLGGDTQYF.

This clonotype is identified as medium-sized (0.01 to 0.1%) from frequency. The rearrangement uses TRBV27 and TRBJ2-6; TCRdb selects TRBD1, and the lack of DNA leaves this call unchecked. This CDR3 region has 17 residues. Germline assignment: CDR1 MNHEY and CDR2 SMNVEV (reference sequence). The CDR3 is CASSPSDSNSGANVLTF.

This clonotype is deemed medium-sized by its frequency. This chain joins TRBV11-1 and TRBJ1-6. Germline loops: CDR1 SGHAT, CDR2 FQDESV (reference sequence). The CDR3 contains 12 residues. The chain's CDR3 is CASSSNRSPLHF. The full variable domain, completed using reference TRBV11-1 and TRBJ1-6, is EAEVAQSPRYKITEKSQAVAFWCDPISGHATLYWYRQILGQGPELLVQFQDESVVDDSQLPKDRFSAERLKGVDSTLKIQPAELGDSAMYLCASSSNRSPLHFGNGTRLTVT.